The rows below give T cell receptor beta chains drawn from one sample of a study of graft-versus-host responses after intestinal transplantation. Profiled with immunoSEQ multiplex PCR; TCRdb holds only in-frame clones, not every one. The sample contains approximately 100,000 clones, roughly 83% of which appear only once. The input for sequencing was PBMCs, taken 255 days after intestinal transplant. All receptors derive from a human patient who received an intestinal transplant, so some T cells may come from the graft donor. Each CDR3 is given with its conserved first and last residue. A D gene is named only where the DNA matches it firmly. Size tells how often a clone was seen (once, few, many) or the class of an expanded clone, and some rows leave it out.

-,TRBJ1-3,-,TRBV4-2,TGTGCCAGCAGCCAAGGGGTAGGAGACATATCTTACTTAGTAAACACCATATATTTT,CASSQGVGDISYLVNTIYF
-,TRBJ2-1,-,TRBV9,TGTGCCAGCACCGCGGGCGCCATTTTGGTCAATGAGCAGTTCTTC,CASTAGAILVNEQFF
-,TRBJ1-5,TRBD1,TRBV18,TGTGCCAGCTCAAAGACTATAACGGGACAGGGGAGCAATCAGCCCCAGCATTTT,CASSKTITGQGSNQPQHF
-,TRBJ2-7,-,TRBV5-6,TGTGCCAGCAGCTTGGGGGGGCTCGAGCAGTACTTC,CASSLGGLEQYF
-,TRBJ1-2,-,TRBV29-1,TGCAGCGTTGTGTGGGACGGCTACACCTTC,CSVVWDGYTF
once,TRBJ2-1,-,TRBV2,TGTGCCAGCACGAAGGACTACAATGAGCAGTTCTTC,CASTKDYNEQFF
-,TRBJ2-6,TRBD1,TRBV19,TGTGCCAGTACCACCGGACAGGGGCCCAACGTCCTGACTTTC,CASTTGQGPNVLTF
-,TRBJ2-7,-,TRBV5-1,TGCGCCAGCAGCCAAGACAGGGAGGGAGGCGAGCAGTACTTC,CASSQDREGGEQYF
-,TRBJ2-7,TRBD2,TRBV10-3,TGTGCCATCAGTGGGTTAGCGGGAGTCGGGTCCTACGAGCAGTACTTC,CAISGLAGVGSYEQYF
once,TRBJ2-7,-,TRBV11-2,TGTGCCAGCAGCCACGGAATAGGGGTTCCCTACGAGCAGTACTTC,CASSHGIGVPYEQYF
-,TRBJ1-1,TRBD1,TRBV28,TGTGCCAGCAGGACAGGGGGGGCTGAAGCTTTCTTT,CASRTGGAEAFF
-,TRBJ1-6,-,TRBV30,TGTGCCTGGAGTATTCCAGGGGATTCACCCCTCCACTTT,CAWSIPGDSPLHF
-,TRBJ2-7,-,TRBV7-2,TGTGCCAGCAGCTTAGCGGGACACGGGTCCTACGAGCAGTACTTC,CASSLAGHGSYEQYF
-,TRBJ2-1,TRBD2,TRBV4-2,TGTGCCAGCAGCCAAGGGGGCGGGGGGGCCGTGGATGAGCAGTTCTTC,CASSQGGGGAVDEQFF
-,TRBJ2-7,-,TRBV6-5,TGTGCCAGCAGTGTCCAGGGGCCCCCTCGCGAGCAGTACTTC,CASSVQGPPREQYF
-,TRBJ2-7,TRBD2,TRBV6-4,TGTGCCAGCAGCGTCACAACACTAGCGGGGCCTGCCTACGAGCAGTACTTC,CASSVTTLAGPAYEQYF
-,TRBJ2-3,TRBD2,TRBV5-4,TGTGCCAGCAGCTTGCTGGGACTAGCGGGAGGACCTCCCACAGATACGCAGTATTTT,CASSLLGLAGGPPTDTQYF
-,TRBJ2-1,TRBD2,TRBV6-4,TGTGCCAGCAGTGACCGAGCGGGGGCCTCACATGAGCAGTTCTTC,CASSDRAGASHEQFF
-,TRBJ1-2,TRBD1,TRBV14,TGTGCCAGCAGCCAAGTTGGCTGGACAGGGGAAAGCTACACCTTC,CASSQVGWTGESYTF
-,TRBJ2-1,-,TRBV7-2,TGTGCCAGCAGCTTAAGCGTCAATGGAGGGGGGGCCGTGGGGAATGAGCAGTTCTTC,CASSLSVNGGGAVGNEQFF
-,TRBJ1-1,-,TRBV30,TGTGCCTGGACCCCTTACAGGGAAAGAGAAGCTTTCTTT,CAWTPYREREAFF
-,TRBJ2-2,-,TRBV7-8,TGTGCCAGCAGCTTAGATCTTGAGGGTTCCACCGGGGAGCTGTTTTTT,CASSLDLEGSTGELFF
-,TRBJ1-6,-,TRBV19,TGTGCCAGTATGGGGCAGGGGAGCTCACCCCTCCACTTT,CASMGQGSSPLHF
-,TRBJ2-5,TRBD2,TRBV6-1,TGTGCCGGGGCGGGGGTCGGTATTCTGGAGACCCAGTACTTC,CAGAGVGILETQYF
-,TRBJ2-1,TRBD2,TRBV6-1,TGTGCCAGCGCCGGGAGGACTACCACCAATGAGCAGTTCTTC,CASAGRTTTNEQFF
-,TRBJ2-2,TRBD2,TRBV9,TGTGCCAGCAGCTTCGGGACTAGCGGGAACACCGGGGAGCTGTTTTTT,CASSFGTSGNTGELFF
-,TRBJ2-7,-,TRBV6-4,TGTGCCAGCAGTGACGCGGGTTCTTTTCAGGTGGGTTATAACTACGAGCAGTACTTC,CASSDAGSFQVGYNYEQYF
few,TRBJ1-1,-,TRBV28,TGTGCCAGCAGTTTACAGAACACTGAAGCTTTCTTT,CASSLQNTEAFF
-,TRBJ1-2,TRBD1,TRBV6-6,TGTGCCAGCAGTCAGACAGGGGGCCTGTGGGACTATGGCTACACCTTC,CASSQTGGLWDYGYTF
-,TRBJ2-5,-,TRBV18,TGTGCCAGCTCACCAGTTTCAGTAGCGCCCGTGACCCAGTACTTC,CASSPVSVAPVTQYF
-,TRBJ2-1,-,TRBV5-1,TGCGCCAGCAGCTTGACCGGGTCCTCCTACAATGAGCAGTTCTTC,CASSLTGSSYNEQFF
few,TRBJ1-1,-,TRBV28,TGTGCCAGCAGTGACTTTGGGCTGGACACTGAAGCTTTCTTT,CASSDFGLDTEAFF
-,TRBJ1-2,TRBD1,TRBV7-9,TGTGCCAGCAGCTGGGGGGGCATCGGGACAGAGAATGGCTACACCTTC,CASSWGGIGTENGYTF
-,TRBJ1-1,-,TRBV4-2,TGTGCCAGCAGCCAAGGTGGTAACACTGAAGCTTTCTTT,CASSQGGNTEAFF
-,TRBJ2-2,-,TRBV18,TGTGCCAGCTCAGTTCCGGGGAACACCGGGGAGCTGTTTTTT,CASSVPGNTGELFF
-,TRBJ2-7,-,TRBV28,TGTGCCAGCAGCGGGGACTTCTACGAGCAGTACTTC,CASSGDFYEQYF
-,TRBJ2-3,-,TRBV29-1,TGCAGCGTTGCCAACAGGGCAGATACGCAGTATTTT,CSVANRADTQYF
-,TRBJ1-1,-,TRBV29-1,TGCAGCGCCCAGTGGGGATTGGCTGAAGCTTTCTTT,CSAQWGLAEAFF
-,TRBJ1-1,-,TRBV5-5,TGTGCCAGCAGCCTAGGGACTCACGCTGAAGCTTTCTTT,CASSLGTHAEAFF
-,TRBJ2-3,-,TRBV6-5,TGTGCCAGCAGTTCGGTAGTTCGAGCAGATACGCAGTATTTT,CASSSVVRADTQYF
-,TRBJ1-2,TRBD1,TRBV10-2,TGCGCCAGCAACCCCGGGAGACAGGGGACTTTTAACTATGGCTACACCTTC,CASNPGRQGTFNYGYTF
-,TRBJ1-4,TRBD1,TRBV28,TGTGCCAGCAGCCACCCCGGGACAGGGGATGAAAAACTGTTTTTT,CASSHPGTGDEKLFF
-,TRBJ1-2,-,TRBV30,TGTGCCTGGAGTGTATCTGATAACTATGGCTACACCTTC,CAWSVSDNYGYTF
-,TRBJ1-1,-,TRBV5-4,TGTGCCAGCAGCGGACCTGGACGGCGGCTCATGAACACTGAAGCTTTCTTT,CASSGPGRRLMNTEAFF
-,TRBJ1-2,TRBD1,TRBV30,TGTGCCTGGAGTGCCCTCTCGGGACAGATGTCTATGAACTATGGCTACACCTTC,CAWSALSGQMSMNYGYTF
-,TRBJ2-7,TRBD2,TRBV7-6,TGTGCCAGCAGCTTGCTAGCGGGGAGCAGAAAGTACTTC,CASSLLAGSRKYF
-,TRBJ1-6,-,TRBV2,TGTGCCAGCAGTGAGACCCCGCCCGGCAGTAGGCTACCCCTCCACTTT,CASSETPPGSRLPLHF
-,TRBJ2-1,TRBD1,TRBV30,TGTGCCTGGAGTGTACAGGGACAGGGGAAAAACTACAATGAGCAGTTCTTC,CAWSVQGQGKNYNEQFF
once,TRBJ1-1,-,TRBV6-5,TGTGCCAGCAGCCCGAGTGGGGTTGACACTGAAGCTTTCTTT,CASSPSGVDTEAFF
-,TRBJ2-3,TRBD2,TRBV19,TGTGCCAGTACCGGACTAGCGGGAGAAGGCACAGATACGCAGTATTTT,CASTGLAGEGTDTQYF
-,TRBJ1-4,TRBD1,TRBV29-1,TGCAGCGTGACAGGGGTGCAAGTTGTCGCAACTAATGAAAAACTGTTTTTT,CSVTGVQVVATNEKLFF
few,TRBJ1-2,TRBD1,TRBV5-4,TGTGCCAGCAGCTTGTCAGGGGGCGCGAGGGGCTACACCTTC,CASSLSGGARGYTF
-,TRBJ1-2,-,TRBV14,TGTGCCAGCAGTCCCGAGGGACCTAACTATGGCTACACCTTC,CASSPEGPNYGYTF